Shown below are 32 T cell receptor beta chains from a single sample sequenced in a study of identifying expanded T cells in peripheral blood. Repertoires were generated with immunoSEQ multiplex PCR, while TCRdb's copy carries only in-frame clones and drops some. The top ten hold roughly 15% of the sample, which has about 58,000 clones, approximately 83% seen once. The sample comprised blood. The source of these receptors is a person aged 18 to 69 in good health.

The V and J genes are TRBV30 and TRBJ2-2; 8 bases map to TRBD2. Germline V lookup: CDR1 GTSNPN, CDR2 SVGIG (reference sequence). After removal of 0 bases from V and 3 bases from J, the junction contained 3 bases not matched to a gene. This CDR3 spans 15 amino acids. This CDR3 is CAWSVAGEDTGELFF. CDR3 DNA: TGTGCCTGGAGTGTAGCGGGAGAAGACACCGGGGAGCTGTTTTTT. The whole variable domain, remainder taken from reference TRBV30 and TRBJ2-2, is SQTIHQWPATLVQPVGSPLSLECTVEGTSNPNLYWYRQAAGRGLQLLFYSVGIGQISSEVPQNLSASRPQDRQFILSSKKLLLSDSGFYLCAWSVAGEDTGELFFGEGSRLTVL.

This clone has more than one count but fewer than ten. The gene calls are TRBV2 and TRBJ2-3; TRBD1 might be the D (6 bases). The germline V gene encodes CDR1 SNHLY and CDR2 FYNNEI. The CDR3 consists of 15 residues. The germline V and J ends were trimmed by 5 bases and 2 bases, with 14 bases remaining between them. The DNA for the CDR3 is TGTGCCAGCAGTAGACAAGGGGGACCCACAGATACGCAGTATTTT. This encodes CASSRQGGPTDTQYF.

The chain carries TRBV30 and TRBJ1-6; 7 bases are shared with TRBD1. Trimming took 1 base from V and 10 from J; bases not matched to a gene: 13. Looked up from germline, CDR1 is GTSNPN and CDR2 is SVGIG (reference sequence). The CDR3 is 16 amino acids. CDR3 amino acids: CAWSGNSRTGRSPLHF. DNA for the CDR3: TGTGCCTGGAGTGGGAATTCTAGGACAGGTAGATCACCCCTCCACTTT.

J is TRBJ2-6 and V is TRBV7-9, with unresolved D. V was cut by 8 bases and J by 0 bases, with 5 bases left in between. The germline V gene has CDR1 SEHNR and CDR2 FQNEAQ (reference sequence). The CDR3 contains 13 residues. In DNA, the CDR3 is TGTGCCAGCGATACCTCTGGGGCCAACGTCCTGACTTTC. This sequence encodes CASDTSGANVLTF. Full variable domain (missing parts from reference TRBV7-9 and TRBJ2-6): DTGVSQNPRHKITKRGQNVTFRCDPISEHNRLYWYRQTLGQGPEFLTYFQNEAQLEKSRLLSDRFSAERPKGSFSTLEIQRTEQGDSAMYLCASDTSGANVLTFGAGSRLTVL.

This chain uses TRBV5-1 with TRBJ1-4; D gene ambiguous. The V and J ends lost 1 base and 8 bases respectively, with 9 bases between them. Germline V CDR1 and CDR2: SGHRS, YFSETQ. The CDR3 consists of 13 residues. CDR3 bases: TGCGCCAGCAGCTTGCGAGTCGGGGAAAAACTGTTTTTT. Its protein product is CASSLRVGEKLFF.

This chain links TRBV2 with TRBJ1-4; TRBD1 aligns across 7 bases. CDR3 size: 15 residues. Germline V lookup: CDR1 SNHLY, CDR2 FYNNEI. After removal of 5 bases from V and 5 bases from J, the junction contained 8 bases not matched to a gene. The CDR3 sequence is CASSPRQGGNEKLFF. Here the CDR3 DNA reads TGTGCCAGCAGTCCAAGACAGGGTGGGAATGAAAAACTGTTTTTT.

V gene TRBV6-1 combines with J gene TRBJ1-2; no reliable D call. The length of the CDR3 is 13 residues. V was shortened by 7 bases and J by 1 base, with 10 bases between the two germline ends. Germline V gives CDR1 MNHNS, CDR2 SASEGT. CDR3 sequence: CASTERINYGYTF. The DNA for the CDR3 is TGTGCCAGCACGGAGAGAATTAACTATGGCTACACCTTC.

This rearrangement joins TRBV7-9 to TRBJ1-1; unclear D gene. V was pared by 5 bases and J by 8 bases, with 6 bases between. The CDR3 is 10 residues long. Germline V gives CDR1 SEHNR, CDR2 FQNEAQ (reference sequence). The CDR3 DNA sequence: TGTGCCAGCAGCCGAATAGAAGCTTTCTTT. This codes for CASSRIEAFF.

The chain joins TRBV29-1 to TRBJ2-7, with 12 bases identical to TRBD1. After removal of 6 bases from V and 3 bases from J, the junction contained 9 bases not matched to a gene. CDR1 and CDR2 from the germline V gene are SQVTM and ANQGSEA. The CDR3 extends over 15 amino acids. CDR3 sequence: CSVGTGGRIGYEQYF. As DNA, the CDR3 is TGCAGCGTGGGGACAGGGGGCAGGATCGGCTACGAGCAGTACTTC.

The gene calls are TRBV6-1 and TRBJ1-5; a possible D gene is TRBD1 (5 bases). CDR3 length equals 14 residues. The germline V and J ends were trimmed by 1 base and 9 bases, with 13 bases remaining between them. Per germline, CDR1 MNHNS and CDR2 SASEGT. The CDR3 sequence is CASSEGGGGAPQHF. DNA of the CDR3: TGTGCCAGCAGTGAAGGGGGGGGAGGGGCGCCCCAGCATTTT.

The chain joins TRBV30 to TRBJ2-7; tentatively, D is TRBD1 or TRBD2 (5 bases each). Trimming pared 3 bases from V and 5 bases from J, leaving 23 bases between. CDR1 and CDR2 from the germline V gene are GTSNPN and SVGIG (reference sequence). CDR3 length: 16 residues. The CDR3: CAWRPWRSGTRDEQYF. DNA for the CDR3: TGTGCCTGGAGACCCTGGCGATCCGGGACCAGGGACGAGCAGTACTTC.

CDR3 sequence: CASSAGTGLYGNTIYF. The CDR3 DNA is TGTGCCAGCAGCGCCGGGACAGGACTATACGGAAACACCATATATTTT. V usage is TRBV11-2 and J usage is TRBJ1-3; 8 bases fit TRBD1. V shed 5 bases, J shed 4 bases, and the junction held 10 bases outside the gene matches. Germline V gives CDR1 SGHAT, CDR2 FQNNGV. The CDR3 extends over 16 amino acids.

CDR3 sequence reads: CASSLDRGIGELFF. The CDR3 region has the DNA TGTGCCAGCAGTCTTGACAGGGGGATCGGGGAGCTGTTTTTT. This chain uses TRBV7-8 with TRBJ2-2; 9 nucleotides line up with TRBD1. V lost 6 bases to trimming and J lost 7 bases; unmatched junction nucleotides: 6. The germline CDR1 and CDR2 sequences are SGHVS and FQNEAQ. This CDR3 region has 14 residues. Supplemented by reference TRBV7-8 and TRBJ2-2, the full variable domain reads GAGVSQSPRYKVAKRGQDVALRCDPISGHVSLFWYQQALGQGPEFLTYFQNEAQLDKSGLPSDRFFAERPEGSVSTLKIQRTQQEDSAVYLCASSLDRGIGELFFGEGSRLTVL.

The chain combines TRBV5-6 with TRBJ1-2; D gene uncertain. The V gene's germline CDR1 is SGHDT and CDR2 YYEEEE. The CDR3 runs to 14 residues. V lost 4 bases and J 7 bases, leaving 17 bases between the germline ends. CDR3 coding DNA: TGTGCCAGCAGCCAACTTTCGGCTAGAGGTGGCTACACCTTC. It is translated as CASSQLSARGGYTF. Looking up the rest from reference TRBV5-6 and TRBJ1-2 gives the full variable domain: DAGVTQSPTHLIKTRGQQVTLRCSPKSGHDTVSWYQQALGQGPQFIFQYYEEEERQRGNFPDRFSGHQFPNYSSELNVNALLLGDSALYLCASSQLSARGGYTFGSGTRLTVV.

This rearrangement joins TRBV11-2 to TRBJ2-3; D gene ambiguous. CDR3 length equals 12 residues. V lost 4 bases to trimming and J lost 4 bases, with 6 bases between them. Germline CDR1 and CDR2: SGHAT and FQNNGV. The CDR3 nucleotides are TGTGCCAGCAGCTATGCTTCAGATACGCAGTATTTT. It specifies CASSYASDTQYF.

The chain carries TRBV5-3 and TRBJ1-5; D call uncertain. TRBV5-3 has ORF status, its function being uncertain. V gave up 4 bases and J gave up 11 bases, with 13 bases separating them. The CDR3 sequence is 12 residues long. The CDR3 nucleotides are TGTGCCAGAAGCCCCCGAAATCAAACCCAGCATTTT. Its translation is CARSPRNQTQHF.

This clone was observed a handful of times. The chain uses TRBV11-3 and TRBJ2-5, with TRBD2 matching over 7 bases. This CDR3 comprises 16 residues. J gave up 1 base and V 0 bases, and 5 bases lay outside the gene matches. Germline CDR1 and CDR2: SGHNT and YENEEA. The CDR3 reads CASSLDLPGGQETQYF. The DNA for the CDR3 is TGTGCCAGCAGCTTAGATCTTCCGGGAGGCCAAGAGACCCAGTACTTC.

This chain joins TRBV19 and TRBJ1-2; 7 nucleotides line up with TRBD1. With V trimmed by 5 bases and J by 1 base, 10 bases remained unmatched. This CDR3 has 16 amino acids. Germline V gene lookup returns CDR1 LNHDA and CDR2 SQIVND (reference sequence). CDR3: CASSDRDGWGNYGYTF. The CDR3 DNA is TGTGCCAGTAGTGACAGGGACGGTTGGGGTAACTATGGCTACACCTTC.

This chain uses TRBV19 with TRBJ2-5, with D perhaps matching TRBD1 (5 bases). The CDR3 is made up of 14 amino acids. Germline CDR1 and CDR2: LNHDA and SQIVND (reference sequence). V lost 0 bases and J 6 bases, leaving 11 bases between the germline ends. The DNA for the CDR3 is TGTGCCAGTAGTATAGACGGGCAGGGAAAGACCCAGTACTTC. It yields the protein CASSIDGQGKTQYF.

The chain has TRBV4-1 and TRBJ1-5; 9 nucleotides align to TRBD1. CDR3 size: 17 residues. Germline V gene lookup returns CDR1 MGHRA and CDR2 YSYEKL. V shed 0 bases and J 9 bases; nucleotides not matched to a gene: 12. DNA of the CDR3: TGCGCCAGCAGCCAAGACCCGACAGGGGGTTTTGATCGGCCCCAGCATTTT. Amino acids: CASSQDPTGGFDRPQHF.

The rearrangement uses TRBV18 and TRBJ1-2; D is uncertain. The CDR3 has 16 amino acids. Trimming pared 1 base from V and 8 bases from J, leaving 20 bases between. Germline-derived CDR1 and CDR2 are KGHSH and LQKENI. The CDR3 is CASSPQVATGSPGYTF. DNA for the CDR3: TGTGCCAGCTCACCACAGGTGGCAACGGGTTCCCCGGGCTACACCTTC.

This chain uses TRBV5-8 with TRBJ2-1; 9 nucleotides line up with TRBD2. The V segment lost 2 bases and the J segment 4 bases; nucleotides outside the gene matches: 4. The CDR3 extends over 15 amino acids. CDR1 and CDR2 (germline): SGHTS, YDEGEE. CDR3 in amino acids: CASSFQRGVYNEQFF. CDR3 coding DNA: TGTGCCAGCAGCTTTCAGCGGGGGGTATACAATGAGCAGTTCTTC.

The chain carries TRBV5-1 and TRBJ1-1, with 11 bases that match TRBD1. Trimming at V came to 1 base and at J to 4 bases, leaving 6 bases not matched to a gene. The CDR3 runs to 16 residues. Germline-derived CDR1 and CDR2 are SGHRS and YFSETQ. CDR3: CASSLNGQGAGTEAFF. In DNA, the CDR3 is TGCGCCAGCAGCTTGAATGGACAGGGGGCAGGCACTGAAGCTTTCTTT.

This clone has only a few counts. This chain uses TRBV2 with TRBJ2-5; unclear D gene. CDR1 and CDR2 from the germline V gene are SNHLY and FYNNEI. This CDR3 has 12 amino acids. V lost 4 bases to trimming and J lost 5 bases, with 8 bases between them. The CDR3 bases are TGTGCCAGCAGTGTTGTGGAGGAGACCCAGTACTTC. Protein product: CASSVVEETQYF.

This chain uses TRBV18 with TRBJ2-4; D is possibly TRBD1 (6 bases). The V and J ends lost 5 bases and 0 bases respectively, with 14 bases between them. Germline-derived CDR1 and CDR2 are KGHSH and LQKENI. CDR3 length equals 16 residues. The CDR3, as DNA: TGTGCCAGCTCAGAAGACAGGCTCGTAGCCAAAAACATTCAGTACTTC. Its protein product is CASSEDRLVAKNIQYF. Full variable domain (remainder filled in from reference TRBV18 and TRBJ2-4): NAGVMQNPRHLVRRRGQEARLRCSPMKGHSHVYWYRQLPEEGLKFMVYLQKENIIDESGMPKERFSAEFPKEGPSILRIQQVVRGDSAAYFCASSEDRLVAKNIQYFGAGTRLSVL.

On this clone: Mismatch with germline at one junction end may stem from a read error. The chain employs TRBV18 and TRBJ2-3; D perhaps matches TRBD2 (6 bases). CDR3 length: 15 residues. The germline V gene has CDR1 KGHSH and CDR2 LQKENI. The CDR3 DNA sequence: TGTGCCAGCTCCGGGGCTAGCGAATTCAGCGATACGCAGTTTTTT. It encodes CASSGASEFSDTQFF.

This clone was seen more than once but under ten times. This chain joins TRBV5-5 and TRBJ2-3; tentatively, D is TRBD1 (6 bases). This CDR3 region has 13 residues. The V gene lost 4 bases and the J gene lost 0 bases, with 6 bases spanning the gap. In germline, CDR1 is SGHKS, CDR2 YYEKEE (reference sequence). DNA of the CDR3: TGTGCCAGCAGCCAGGGGAGCACAGATACGCAGTATTTT. Translation gives CASSQGSTDTQYF.

The rearrangement uses TRBV7-2 and TRBJ2-3, with 14 bases lining up with TRBD2. The CDR3 is 17 amino acids. The J segment lost 6 bases and the V segment lost 4 bases, leaving 9 bases of the junction unmatched. From germline, CDR1 is SGHTA and CDR2 FQGNSA. This chain's CDR3 is CASSSKPGLAGADTQYF. The CDR3 region has the DNA TGTGCCAGCAGCTCTAAACCGGGACTAGCGGGAGCGGATACGCAGTATTTT.

This chain uses TRBV19 with TRBJ2-1, with no clear D. This CDR3 contains 14 residues. The V end lost 5 bases, the J end lost 8 bases, and 16 bases lay between the germline ends. Germline V CDR1 and CDR2: LNHDA, SQIVND (reference sequence). CDR3 DNA sequence: TGTGCCAGTAGTTTGGGTGTCAGCCCCCATGAGCAGTTCTTC. Protein: CASSLGVSPHEQFF.

This chain connects TRBV4-1 to TRBJ1-3; D gene ambiguous. The length of the CDR3 is 13 residues. Germline lookup yields CDR1 MGHRA and CDR2 YSYEKL. V was clipped by 4 bases and J by 2 bases, with 6 bases between them. The CDR3 region is CASSPFTGNTIYF. In nucleotides, the CDR3 is TGCGCCAGCAGCCCCTTTACTGGAAACACCATATATTTT.

The gene calls are TRBV25-1 and TRBJ2-5; no clear D. CDR1 is MGHDK and CDR2 is SYGVNS in the germline V gene. This CDR3 contains 13 residues. The germline V and J ends were trimmed by 4 bases and 5 bases, with 11 bases remaining between them. For the CDR3, the DNA is TGTGCCAGCAGTGTAGGTCATACGGAGACCCAGTACTTC. It specifies CASSVGHTETQYF. Full variable domain (missing parts from reference TRBV25-1 and TRBJ2-5): EADIYQTPRYLVIGTGKKITLECSQTMGHDKMYWYQQDPGMELHLIHYSYGVNSTEKGDLSSESTVSRIRTEHFPLTLESARPSHTSQYLCASSVGHTETQYFGPGTRLLVL.

DNA for the CDR3: TGTGCCAGCAGCCAGGGGGGACTAGCGGGAGCCCATGAGCAGTTCTTC. It specifies CASSQGGLAGAHEQFF. This sequence joins TRBV4-2 and TRBJ2-1; 14 bases fit TRBD2. The V segment lost 3 bases and the J segment 8 bases; nucleotides outside the gene matches: 6. CDR1 and CDR2 from the germline V gene are LGHNA and YNFKEQ. This CDR3 is built from 16 residues.